These 27 T cell receptor beta chains were all obtained from the same sample, sequenced in a study of blood T cells in healthy people across ages. A second roughly 6 to 12 cycle PCR used barcoded and J-beta primers. One entry per CDR3 protein results from TCRdb running MiXCR on the 5' RACE reads. Of some 700,000 distinct CDR3 sequences in the sample, around 40% are singletons; the top ten hold 20% to 25%. Source material: blood. The receptors originated from a woman aged 55-70 years in good health.

This clonotype showed up just a few times. The V call is TRBV29-1, the J call TRBJ2-3; the match to TRBD2 covers 13 bases. This CDR3 comprises 17 residues. Germline CDR1 reads SQVTM; CDR2 reads ANQGSEA. V shed 5 bases, J shed 3 bases, and the junction held 11 bases outside the gene matches. The CDR3 region has the DNA TGCAGCGTTCGGGGGACTAGCGGGGTCGGGGGGACAGATACGCAGTATTTT. Translating it yields CSVRGTSGVGGTDTQYF.

The chain is built from TRBV12-3 or TRBV12-4 and TRBJ2-1, with TRBD2 matching 7 bases. The CDR3 length is 14 residues. V shed 1 base, J shed 7 bases, and the junction held 4 bases outside the gene matches. The CDR3 DNA follows: TGTGCCAGCAGTTTAGGTCGGGGAGGGAATGAGCAGTTCTTC. Encoded protein: CASSLGRGGNEQFF.

The V gene is TRBV2, the J gene TRBJ1-4, with unresolved D. Looked up from germline, CDR1 is SNHLY and CDR2 is FYNNEI. This CDR3 comprises 13 residues. V was shortened by 8 bases and J by 4 bases, with 11 bases between the two germline ends. This CDR3 reads CASVGPRNEKLFF. CDR3 nucleotides: TGTGCCAGCGTAGGACCGCGTAATGAAAAACTGTTTTTT.

The chain couples TRBV5-1 to TRBJ1-2, with a possible D match to TRBD1 (6 bases). V was clipped by 4 bases and J by 2 bases, with 15 bases between them. CDR1 is SGHRS, CDR2 YFSETQ, per germline. The CDR3 totals 15 residues. As DNA, the CDR3 is TGCGCCAGCAGCGAGGGGGGAGCAGAGAACTATGGCTACACCTTC. It encodes CASSEGGAENYGYTF.

The V and J genes are TRBV5-1 and TRBJ2-1; 8 bases line up with TRBD2. The CDR3 runs to 16 residues. The J segment lost 0 bases and the V segment lost 2 bases, leaving 4 bases of the junction unmatched. Germline values: CDR1 SGHRS, CDR2 YFSETQ. The CDR3 DNA reads as TGCGCCAGCAGCTTCAGCGGGGGAAGCTCCTACAATGAGCAGTTCTTC. Translated: CASSFSGGSSYNEQFF.

The chain uses TRBV6-2 or TRBV6-3 and TRBJ2-7, with 10 bases fitting TRBD1. This CDR3 region has 15 residues. J was trimmed by 3 bases and V by 8 bases; bases with no gene match: 10. Germline V gene lookup returns CDR1 MNHEY and CDR2 SVGEGT. The CDR3 sequence is CASLRGQGIFYEQYF. The CDR3 DNA is TGTGCCAGCCTCCGGGGACAGGGGATCTTCTACGAGCAGTACTTC.

The chain recombines TRBV29-1 with TRBJ1-4; tentative D call: TRBD1 (6 bases). The germline V and J ends were trimmed by 7 bases and 5 bases, with 17 bases remaining between them. The CDR3 loop spans 14 amino acids. Germline CDR1 is SQVTM and CDR2 is ANQGSEA. CDR3 loop: CSARKGGMNEKLFF. The DNA for the CDR3 is TGCAGCGCCAGAAAAGGGGGTATGAATGAAAAACTGTTTTTT.

The J gene is TRBJ2-1, the V gene TRBV4-3, with 14 bases aligning to TRBD2. Germline V lookup: CDR1 LGHNA, CDR2 YSLEER. Losses at the gene ends were 0 bases for V and 6 bases for J; bases not matched to a gene: 7. The CDR3 loop spans 18 amino acids. In DNA form, the CDR3 reads TGCGCCAGCAGCCAAGATAGGGGACTAGCGGGAGCTCGCAATGAGCAGTTCTTC. Encoded protein: CASSQDRGLAGARNEQFF.

The rearrangement uses TRBV12-3 or TRBV12-4 and TRBJ1-1; TRBD1 aligns across 8 bases. CDR3 length equals 14 residues. V shed 10 bases and J 1 base; nucleotides not matched to a gene: 8. The CDR3 DNA reads TGTGCCACATCCGAACAGGGGGGGAACACTGAAGCTTTCTTT. This codes for CATSEQGGNTEAFF.

The gene calls are TRBV12-3 or TRBV12-4 and TRBJ2-7; D is perhaps TRBD1 or TRBD2 (5 bases each). Between the trimmed V and J ends, which lost 2 bases and 6 bases, there was a span of 8 bases. The CDR3 extends over 12 amino acids. CDR3 DNA sequence: TGTGCCAGCAGTTTACCGGGGCGCGAGCAGTACTTC. This gives the protein CASSLPGREQYF.

The V gene is TRBV12-3 or TRBV12-4, the J gene TRBJ1-2; D is possibly TRBD1 (5 bases). The ends were cut back, 3 bases at V and 4 bases at J, with 18 bases in the middle. The CDR3 has 16 residues. CDR3: CASSFLTVYGRYGYTF. DNA for the CDR3: TGTGCCAGCAGTTTTTTGACAGTTTATGGTCGCTATGGCTACACCTTC.

This clonotype was seen at least ten times. CDR3 loop: CASSLVPAGYTF. Here the CDR3 DNA reads TGTGCCAGCAGTTTAGTCCCAGCGGGCTACACCTTC. The chain links TRBV12-3 or TRBV12-4 to TRBJ1-2; D gene unclear. Trimming removed 1 base from V and 8 bases from J, with 8 bases in between. The CDR3 is 12 residues long.

In its sample, this clonotype was seen a few times. The chain has TRBV7-2 and TRBJ2-3, with 7 bases identical to TRBD1. Germline V gene data show CDR1 as SGHTA and CDR2 as FQGNSA. Trimming at V came to 4 bases and at J to 4 bases, leaving 5 bases not matched to a gene. This CDR3 spans 14 amino acids. The CDR3 bases are TGTGCCAGCAGCTACAGGGGAAAATCAGATACGCAGTATTTT. Translation gives CASSYRGKSDTQYF.

This clonotype was counted only a few times. The rearrangement joins TRBV3-1 to TRBJ1-2; 11 bases map to TRBD1. The length of the CDR3 is 19 residues. Trimming cost V 0 bases and J 2 bases; bases outside gene matches: 11. Germline V gene sequence: CDR1 LGHDT, CDR2 YNNKEL (reference sequence). CDR3 loop: CASSQEMNGQGAMNYGYTF. The CDR3 bases are TGTGCCAGCAGCCAAGAGATGAATGGACAGGGGGCCATGAACTATGGCTACACCTTC.

This clonotype has at least ten counts. This sequence joins TRBV4-1 and TRBJ2-7; D unresolved. This CDR3 is built from 16 residues. Germline assignment: CDR1 MGHRA and CDR2 YSYEKL. V lost 1 base, J lost 3 bases, and 16 bases lay in between. Here the CDR3 DNA reads TGCGCCAGCAGCCAAGGGGTAGACCAACTATACTACGAGCAGTACTTC. Translating gives CASSQGVDQLYYEQYF.

The chain employs TRBV7-9 and TRBJ2-7; TRBD2 is a possible D gene (6 bases). The CDR3 contains 15 residues. V shed 2 bases and J shed 1 base, with 12 bases lying between them. CDR1 and CDR2 from the germline V gene are SEHNR and FQNEAQ (reference sequence). CDR3 sequence reads: CASSLNGEESYEQYF. In nucleotides, the CDR3 is TGTGCCAGCAGCTTAAATGGGGAGGAATCCTACGAGCAGTACTTC.

A word on this clonotype: Germline is not matched at one junction end, which may reflect a read error. J is TRBJ2-1 and V is TRBV20-1; 11 bases match TRBD2. Germline CDR1 is DFQATT and CDR2 is SNEGSKA (reference sequence). The CDR3 contains 14 residues. As DNA, the CDR3 is TGCAATGCTAGTGCTAGCGGGAGGCCCAATGAGCAGTTCTTC. It is translated as CNASASGRPNEQFF.

The chain links TRBV13 to TRBJ2-3; D call uncertain. Germline CDR1 PRHDT, CDR2 FYEKMQ (reference sequence). The length of the CDR3 is 15 residues. V lost 5 bases and J lost 0, with 12 bases in between. The CDR3 is CASSPRPGSTDTQYF. CDR3 nucleotides: TGTGCCAGCAGCCCACGACCCGGTAGCACAGATACGCAGTATTTT.

The chain carries TRBV28 and TRBJ2-3, with 9 nucleotides matching TRBD1. Per the germline V gene, CDR1 is MDHEN and CDR2 is SYDVKM. The CDR3 sequence is 15 residues long. Trimming cost V 5 bases and J 2 bases; bases outside gene matches: 5. The CDR3 nucleotides read TGTGCCAGCAGTAGGGACAGGGCCACCACAGATACGCAGTATTTT. Translation: CASSRDRATTDTQYF.

Regarding this clonotype: A read error may account for a junction end that differs from germline. The rearrangement uses TRBV20-1 and TRBJ2-4, with D tentatively TRBD1 (6 bases). CDR1 and CDR2 (germline): DFQATT, SNEGSKA (reference sequence). This CDR3 has 15 amino acids. CDR3 DNA sequence: TGCAGTGCTCGCAAGGACAGTACAGCCAAAAACAGTCAGTACTTC. It translates to CSARKDSTAKNSQYF.

This clonotype turned up a few times. This chain uses TRBV9 with TRBJ2-7; 7 bases are shared with TRBD1. Germline V CDR1 and CDR2: SGDLS, YYNGEE. This CDR3 region has 15 residues. V lost 0 bases and J lost 3; bases outside the gene matches: 6. CDR3 region: CASSVDSTGVYEQYF. Here the CDR3 DNA reads TGTGCCAGCAGCGTAGATAGCACAGGGGTCTACGAGCAGTACTTC.

V usage is TRBV4-3 and J usage is TRBJ2-4, with D hard to call. The DNA end is more similar to TRBJ2-7, so the J call may be wrong. The germline gives CDR1 LGHNA, CDR2 YSLEER. There are 15 residues in the CDR3. CDR3: CASSQALVGVYEQYF. CDR3 in DNA: TGCGCCAGCAGCCAAGCCCTGGTCGGAGTCTACGAGCAGTACTTC.

This clonotype was detected ten times or more. V and J are TRBV28 and TRBJ2-3, with 8 bases that match TRBD2. J lost 2 bases, V lost 2 bases, and 6 bases had no gene match. CDR1 and CDR2 from the germline V gene are MDHEN and SYDVKM. This CDR3 contains 16 residues. CDR3 residues: CASSLRSGRTTDTQYF. CDR3 nucleotides: TGTGCCAGCAGTTTAAGAAGCGGGAGAACCACAGATACGCAGTATTTT.

A remark on this clonotype: A clone one base away is much larger, so this may be a read error. The genes are TRBV4-2 and TRBJ2-1, with D possibly TRBD2 on 6 matching bases. CDR3 length equals 21 residues. CDR1 and CDR2 (germline): LGHNA, YNFKEQ. V was pared by 1 base and J by 10 bases, with 35 bases between. The CDR3 DNA follows: TGTGCCAGCAGCCAAGTCCAACAAGGCTTACGGACTAAAGGACTCGGCTACGAGCAGTTCTTC. Translating it yields CASSQVQQGLRTKGLGYEQFF.

This clonotype was picked up a small number of times. The rearrangement links TRBV6-2 or TRBV6-3 to TRBJ2-1; D call uncertain. CDR1 MNHEY and CDR2 SVGEGT come from the germline V gene. This CDR3 region has 13 residues. Trimming took off 6 bases at V and 1 base at J, with 7 bases between the two ends. The CDR3 sequence is CASRARSYNEQFF. The CDR3, as DNA: TGTGCCAGCAGGGCCCGATCCTACAATGAGCAGTTCTTC.

A remark on this clonotype: The junction differs from germline at one of its ends, possibly a read error. The V call is TRBV4-3, the J call TRBJ2-5; no firm D call. The end of the DNA fits TRBJ2-7 better, so the J call may be wrong. Germline CDR1 and CDR2: LGHNA and YSLEER. There are 15 residues in the CDR3. CDR3 protein: CASSQEIKSSHEQYF. The CDR3 nucleotides are TGCGCCAGCAGCCAAGAAATAAAGTCCTCCCACGAGCAGTACTTC.

As for this clonotype: A much larger clone sits a single nucleotide away, making a read error possible. V is TRBV11-2 and J is TRBJ2-1; possible D gene TRBD1, 5 bases. The CDR3 extends over 13 amino acids. V gave up 3 bases and J gave up 9 bases, with 12 bases separating them. Germline V gene sequence: CDR1 SGHAT, CDR2 FQNNGV. DNA of the CDR3: TGTGCCAGCAGCTTGCAGGGCAGTGGTGAGCAGTTCTTC. It is translated as CASSLQGSGEQFF.